This record looks at one T cell receptor beta chain sequence and its context. Its antigen is currently not known. Base quality data are lacking; no much larger clone is found one base away. The record originates from a study of technical replicates of blood from several donors (dated by TCRdb to about 2017). The library was generated by the immunoSEQ multiplex PCR assay. The table comes from immuneACCESS by way of TCRdb, which keeps in-frame sequences with V and J called. Part of the clones is missing from these tables; in studies checked, under half for an unresolved V gene and the rest for unknown reasons. Across this sample there are more than 80,000 clones, with around 96% seen only once. The top ten clones comprise about 0.33% of the sample. The sequencing sample was made of T cells isolated from PBMCs. This receptor was identified in a human donor in good health.

The bases read TGTGCCAGCAGCCCTCAGACAGCAAACACTGAAGCTTTCTTT. It codes for CASSPQTANTEAFF. The rearranged chain carries TRBV7-9 and TRBJ1-1, and TRBD1 may be the D gene, going by 5 matching bases. The germline V gene (reference sequence) sets CDR1 to SEHNR and CDR2 to FQNEAQ. From cysteine to phenylalanine, the CDR3 is 14 amino acids long. Only the CDR3 DNA stays, 42 bases, in frame from base 1. V and J lose 5 bases and 2 bases, and a span of 12 bases separates them.